The 30 T cell receptor beta chains below were found in one sample sequenced in a study of metastatic and nonmetastatic thyroid tumors (dated by TCRdb to 2020 to 2021). Libraries were made using PCR. Data came from an Illumina HiSeq 4000. In TCRdb, the public reads were trimmed at Q25 with fastp and aligned with MiXCR, with productive beta chains retained. The table for this sample lists about 30,000 clones; 23% of them were counted only once. The top ten clones comprise 2% to 3% of the sample. No patient had received any treatment before thyroid surgery. What was sequenced was blood. These receptors originate from a female donor with papillary thyroid cancer or a benign thyroid nodule (not recorded which). Some clones in this sample may be carry-over from other donors' samples.

This clone was picked up one time. The chain carries TRBV4-1 and TRBJ2-1, with 7 nucleotides matching TRBD1. Germline assignment: CDR1 MGHRA and CDR2 YSYEKL. This CDR3 is 15 amino acids long. V shed 8 bases and J 3 bases; nucleotides not matched to a gene: 10. CDR3 nucleotide sequence: TGCGCCAGCTCCCTGAGGGGGCCCGACTACAATGAGCAGTTCTTC. This gives the protein CASSLRGPDYNEQFF.

This clone was recorded at least ten times. The gene calls are TRBV27 and TRBJ2-3; D unresolved. Germline CDR1 and CDR2: MNHEY and SMNVEV (reference sequence). V lost 2 bases and J lost 9, with 6 bases in between. This CDR3 contains 11 residues. This chain's CDR3 is CASSLGSTQYF. In nucleotides, the CDR3 is TGTGCCAGCAGTTTAGGCAGCACGCAGTATTTT.

This clone was seen many times. This rearrangement joins TRBV7-9 to TRBJ1-2; D gene ambiguous. This CDR3 region has 14 residues. The V and J ends lost 1 base and 9 bases respectively, with 15 bases between them. Germline loops: CDR1 SEHNR, CDR2 FQNEAQ (reference sequence). CDR3 loop: CASSLEASRNSYTF. CDR3 bases: TGTGCCAGCAGCTTAGAGGCCAGTCGAAATAGCTACACCTTC. Combining the CDR3 with reference TRBV7-9 and TRBJ1-2 gives the whole variable domain DTGVSQNPRHKITKRGQNVTFRCDPISEHNRLYWYRQTLGQGPEFLTYFQNEAQLEKSRLLSDRFSAERPKGSFSTLEIQRTEQGDSAMYLCASSLEASRNSYTFGSGTRLTVV.

On this clone itself: Sequence at one end of the junction differs from germline and may be a read error. This chain uses TRBV7-3 with TRBJ1-1; D unresolved. The germline gives CDR1 SGHTA, CDR2 FQGTGA. The CDR3 consists of 13 residues. The DNA of the CDR3 is TGTGCCGGCAGCGCCGCCGCGAGCACTGAAGCTTTCTTT. Translation: CAGSAAASTEAFF.

This clone appeared many times. The chain has TRBV6-1 and TRBJ2-1; D gene unclear. V dropped 3 bases and J dropped 6 bases, with 12 bases sitting between them. The V gene's germline CDR1 is MNHNS and CDR2 SASEGT. CDR3 size: 14 residues. CDR3 nucleotide sequence: TGTGCCAGCAGTGACGCGCGCGGCCCCAATGAGCAGTTCTTC. Its protein is CASSDARGPNEQFF.

This clone is categorized as medium-sized. The V call is TRBV7-2, the J call TRBJ2-3, with D hard to call. Germline V gives CDR1 SGHTA, CDR2 FQGNSA. V was clipped by 3 bases and J by 2 bases, with 0 bases between them. The CDR3 runs 11 residues. CDR3 sequence (DNA): TGTGCCAGCAGCTTCACAGATACGCAGTATTTT. Protein product: CASSFTDTQYF.

V gene TRBV15 combines with J gene TRBJ2-7; 7 nucleotides align to TRBD2. Germline assignment: CDR1 LNHNV and CDR2 YYDKDF (reference sequence). The trim removed 2 bases at V and 1 base at J, leaving 14 bases unmatched. The CDR3 sequence is 18 residues long. This CDR3 reads CATSRSITKGLQSYEQYF. In nucleotides, the CDR3 is TGTGCCACCAGCAGAAGCATCACCAAGGGACTACAATCCTACGAGCAGTACTTC.

At least ten counts were recorded for this clone. The chain is built from TRBV4-2 and TRBJ2-3; the D gene could be TRBD1 or TRBD2 (5 bases each). CDR3 length: 19 amino acids. The V end was cut by 4 bases, the J end by 4 bases, with 27 bases between. Germline V CDR1 and CDR2: LGHNA, YNFKEQ. CDR3 DNA sequence: TGTGCCAGCAGCCGCACACAACTAGTTCCACACAGGAGCGCAGATACGCAGTATTTT. Encoded protein: CASSRTQLVPHRSADTQYF.

This chain links TRBV18 with TRBJ1-5; the D gene is possibly TRBD1 (5 bases). This CDR3 has 17 residues. CDR1 is KGHSH, CDR2 LQKENI, per germline. The CDR3 coding sequence is TGTGGGAGCTCACCCGATGAATGGGGCGCGGGTCGACAGCCCCAGCATTTT. As protein: CGSSPDEWGAGRQPQHF.

This chain joins TRBV28 and TRBJ2-3; D gene uncertain. The V end was cut by 7 bases, the J end by 1 base, with 12 bases between. There are 14 residues in the CDR3. The V gene's germline CDR1 is MDHEN and CDR2 SYDVKM. Here the CDR3 reads CASISPCGTDTQYF. The CDR3 nucleotides read TGTGCCAGCATTTCGCCATGCGGCACAGATACGCAGTATTTT.

In this sample, this clone turned up many times. This chain joins TRBV20-1 and TRBJ2-1; the match to TRBD2 covers 7 bases. CDR3 length equals 14 residues. Looked up from germline, CDR1 is DFQATT and CDR2 is SNEGSKA (reference sequence). The V segment lost 5 bases and the J segment 7 bases; nucleotides outside the gene matches: 11. CDR3 amino acids: CSASMGGEGNEQFF. Written as DNA, the CDR3 is TGCAGTGCTTCCATGGGTGGGGAGGGGAATGAGCAGTTCTTC.

Many counts were recorded for this clone. This specimen includes other DNA sequences encoding the same CDR3. V is TRBV3-1 and J is TRBJ2-1, with a weak D call TRBD2 (6 bases). Between the trimmed V and J ends, which lost 1 base and 4 bases, there was a span of 14 bases. The CDR3 spans 16 residues. Germline V gene data show CDR1 as LGHDT and CDR2 as YNNKEL (reference sequence). The CDR3 bases are TGTGCCAGCAGCCAAGGGAGGGACCCTAATTACAATGAGCAGTTCTTC. Translated, it gives CASSQGRDPNYNEQFF.

This clone was observed at least ten times. In nucleotides, the CDR3 is TGTGCCAGTAGTTGGAAGGGGCCCGGCAGCTCTGGGGCCAACGTCCTGACTTTC. This codes for CASSWKGPGSSGANVLTF. The gene calls are TRBV19 and TRBJ2-6; possible D gene TRBD1, 5 bases. Per the germline V gene, CDR1 is LNHDA and CDR2 is SQIVND (reference sequence). The CDR3 loop spans 18 amino acids. Deletions cut 5 bases from V and 0 bases from J, with 17 bases between.

About this clone: A junction boundary mismatches the germline segment, possibly from a read error. The chain couples TRBV7-6 to TRBJ1-2; no reliable D call. This CDR3 has 14 residues. Germline loops: CDR1 SGHVS, CDR2 FNYEAQ. This CDR3 reads CACSRFPADYGYPF. CDR3 nucleotides: TGTGCCTGCAGCCGTTTTCCGGCCGACTATGGCTACCCCTTC.

The V gene is TRBV7-9, the J gene TRBJ2-1; D not certain. From germline, CDR1 is SEHNR and CDR2 FQNEAQ (reference sequence). CDR3 length: 13 residues. The ends were cut back, 7 bases at V and 4 bases at J, with 11 bases in the middle. CDR3 sequence: CASIPNGYNEQFF. CDR3 in DNA: TGTGCCAGCATCCCCAATGGGTACAATGAGCAGTTCTTC.

This clone was detected many times. The J gene is TRBJ2-5, the V gene TRBV20-1; 10 bases are a match to TRBD2. V shed 5 bases, J shed 4 bases, and the junction held 7 bases outside the gene matches. The germline V gene has CDR1 DFQATT and CDR2 SNEGSKA (reference sequence). The CDR3 spans 14 residues. In DNA, the CDR3 is TGCAGTGCTTCACTGAGCGGGAGGGGAGAGACCCAGTACTTC. Its translation is CSASLSGRGETQYF.

This clone appeared many times. The V call is TRBV13, the J call TRBJ2-3; no reliable D call. CDR3 length: 16 amino acids. In germline, CDR1 is PRHDT, CDR2 FYEKMQ (reference sequence). V lost 4 bases to trimming and J lost 2 bases, with 16 bases between them. The CDR3 sequence is CASSSSRSPNTDTQYF. The DNA for the CDR3 is TGTGCCAGCAGCTCGTCCCGGTCCCCAAACACAGATACGCAGTATTTT. Looking up the rest from reference TRBV13 and TRBJ2-3 gives the full variable domain: AAGVIQSPRHLIKEKRETATLKCYPIPRHDTVYWYQQGPGQDPQFLISFYEKMQSDKGSIPDRFSAQQFSDYHSELNMSSLELGDSALYFCASSSSRSPNTDTQYFGPGTRLTVL.

The J gene is TRBJ2-7, the V gene TRBV3-1; D gene unclear. The V and J ends lost 0 bases and 5 bases respectively, with 17 bases between them. Per germline, CDR1 LGHDT and CDR2 YNNKEL (reference sequence). The CDR3 totals 16 residues. DNA of the CDR3: TGTGCCAGCAGCCAAGAATTAGGGCTCGGAGCAAACGAGCAGTACTTC. This translates into CASSQELGLGANEQYF.

In this sample, this clone is medium-sized. The chain recombines TRBV4-1 with TRBJ2-7, with 9 bases lining up with TRBD1. Trimming removed 3 bases from V and 6 bases from J; junction bases left unmatched: 6. The CDR3 length is 14 residues. Germline V gene data show CDR1 as MGHRA and CDR2 as YSYEKL. The CDR3 sequence is CASSHPGTGTEQYF. CDR3 bases: TGCGCCAGCAGCCACCCCGGGACAGGGACCGAGCAGTACTTC.

This clone was seen many times. V usage is TRBV24-1 and J usage is TRBJ2-2; D possibly corresponds to TRBD2 (6 bases). Deletions cut 4 bases from V and 8 bases from J, with 13 bases between. Germline values: CDR1 KGHDR, CDR2 SFDVKD. The CDR3 length is 14 residues. The DNA for the CDR3 is TGTGCCACCAGTGAGGATAGCGGTTCAGGGGAGCTGTTTTTT. As protein: CATSEDSGSGELFF.

This clone is categorized as medium-sized. V is TRBV12-3 or TRBV12-4 and J is TRBJ2-7; D is unresolved. CDR3 length: 14 residues. Trimming took off 2 bases at V and 6 bases at J, with 14 bases between the two ends. Here the CDR3 reads CASSLSLDVSEQYF. The CDR3 DNA sequence: TGTGCCAGCAGTTTATCACTCGACGTCAGCGAGCAGTACTTC.

This clone was picked up many times. This rearrangement joins TRBV9 to TRBJ2-1; D uncertain. The germline V and J ends were trimmed by 1 base and 4 bases, with 12 bases remaining between them. This CDR3 is 15 amino acids long. Germline CDR1 reads SGDLS; CDR2 reads YYNGEE. CDR3 sequence reads: CASSVSTDTYNEQFF. DNA of the CDR3: TGTGCCAGCAGCGTATCCACAGACACGTACAATGAGCAGTTCTTC.

This clone was found many times. V usage is TRBV11-2 and J usage is TRBJ1-6, with D possibly matching TRBD1 (6 bases). CDR1 is SGHAT, CDR2 FQNNGV, per germline. Trimming took off 1 base at V and 9 bases at J, with 13 bases between the two ends. The CDR3 has 15 residues. In DNA form, the CDR3 reads TGTGCCAGCAGCTTAGTTGGCCAGGGGATTTCACCCCTCCACTTT. As protein: CASSLVGQGISPLHF.

The chain joins TRBV30 to TRBJ1-2; no reliable D call. The germline gives CDR1 GTSNPN, CDR2 SVGIG (reference sequence). The CDR3 has 13 amino acids. Trimming left V 2 bases short and J 2 bases short, with 9 bases between. The CDR3 spells CAWSKGLNYGYTF. The CDR3 region has the DNA TGTGCCTGGAGTAAGGGATTGAACTATGGCTACACCTTC. The full variable domain, with the rest looked up from reference TRBV30 and TRBJ1-2, is SQTIHQWPATLVQPVGSPLSLECTVEGTSNPNLYWYRQAAGRGLQLLFYSVGIGQISSEVPQNLSASRPQDRQFILSSKKLLLSDSGFYLCAWSKGLNYGYTFGSGTRLTVV.

The table lists this clone with many counts. The J gene is TRBJ2-1, the V gene TRBV12-3 or TRBV12-4; the match to TRBD2 covers 7 bases. The CDR3 consists of 18 residues. The J segment lost 0 bases and the V segment lost 2 bases, leaving 10 bases of the junction unmatched. CDR3 loop: CASSLWMGGRSSYNEQFF. The CDR3 nucleotides read TGTGCCAGCAGTTTATGGATGGGAGGGCGGAGCTCCTACAATGAGCAGTTCTTC.

This clone has just a few counts. The CDR3 is CASSYTEFYEQYF. The CDR3 DNA sequence: TGTGCCAGCAGTTATACAGAATTCTACGAGCAGTACTTC. The J gene is TRBJ2-7, the V gene TRBV6-5; D remains unclear. Trimming cost V 3 bases and J 3 bases, with 9 bases left between them. Germline CDR1 and CDR2: MNHEY and SVGAGI. CDR3 length: 13 residues.

In its sample, this clone was seen many times. This sequence joins TRBV5-6 and TRBJ1-2; 9 positions match TRBD1. Looked up from germline, CDR1 is SGHDT and CDR2 is YYEEEE. The CDR3 is 15 amino acids. V shed 4 bases and J 4 bases; nucleotides not matched to a gene: 8. CDR3 sequence: CASSIDRGFSYGYTF. The CDR3 region has the DNA TGTGCCAGCAGCATAGACAGGGGGTTCTCCTATGGCTACACCTTC.

This chain links TRBV20-1 with TRBJ2-2; a weak D match, TRBD2 (6 bases). Trimming stripped 4 bases from V and 2 bases from J, with 8 bases between. Germline V gene sequence: CDR1 DFQATT, CDR2 SNEGSKA (reference sequence). CDR3 length: 13 amino acids. Here the CDR3 reads CSAIGGNTGELFF. The CDR3 DNA is TGCAGTGCTATCGGGGGAAACACCGGGGAGCTGTTTTTT.

The V and J genes are TRBV12-3 or TRBV12-4 and TRBJ1-2; D is perhaps TRBD1 (5 bases). The CDR3 extends over 14 amino acids. V was clipped by 2 bases and J by 7 bases, with 14 bases between them. This chain's CDR3 is CASSLKRGTGGYTF. The CDR3 DNA sequence: TGTGCCAGCAGTTTAAAAAGGGGTACGGGTGGCTACACCTTC.

The chain carries TRBV30 and TRBJ2-1; no clear D gene. The CDR3 extends over 13 amino acids. Germline CDR1 reads GTSNPN; CDR2 reads SVGIG (reference sequence). V was trimmed by 3 bases and J by 12 bases, leaving 18 bases between them. Here the CDR3 reads CAWSYQSPYVQFF. In nucleotides, the CDR3 is TGTGCCTGGAGCTACCAGTCCCCGTATGTGCAGTTCTTC.